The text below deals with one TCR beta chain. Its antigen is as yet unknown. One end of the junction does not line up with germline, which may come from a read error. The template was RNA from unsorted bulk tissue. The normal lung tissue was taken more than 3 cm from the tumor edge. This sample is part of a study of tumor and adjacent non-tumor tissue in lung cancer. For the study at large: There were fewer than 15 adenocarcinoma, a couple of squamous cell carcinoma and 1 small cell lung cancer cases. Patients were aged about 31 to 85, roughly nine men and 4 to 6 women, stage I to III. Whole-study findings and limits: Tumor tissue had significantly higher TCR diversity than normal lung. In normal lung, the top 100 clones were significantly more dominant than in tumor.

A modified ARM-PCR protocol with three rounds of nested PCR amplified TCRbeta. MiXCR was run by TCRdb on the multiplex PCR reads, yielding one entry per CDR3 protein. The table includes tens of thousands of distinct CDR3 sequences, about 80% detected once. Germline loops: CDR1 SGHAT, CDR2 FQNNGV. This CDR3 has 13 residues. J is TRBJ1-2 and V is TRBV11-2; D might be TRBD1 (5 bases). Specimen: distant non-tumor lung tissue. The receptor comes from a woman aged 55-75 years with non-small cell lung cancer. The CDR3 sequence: CASSLEVGTGYTF. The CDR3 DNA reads TGTGCAAGCAGCTTAGAGGTAGGGACTGGCTACACCTTC.